This is a list of T cell receptor beta chains from one sample in a study of cytomegalovirus exposure and HLA in healthy donors. Data came from immunoSEQ multiplex PCR; TCRdb stores just in-frame clones and leaves some out. The sample has about 160,000 clones; about three quarters are singletons. Sequencing used PBMCs. The receptors derive from a woman aged 25 to 45 in good health and CMV-seronegative. Each CDR3 is given with its conserved first and last residue. Fields, in order: J gene, V gene, clone size, D gene, CDR3 length, CDR3 DNA, CDR3 protein. The D gene is left open where the match is weak. A clone size is listed for some rows: how often the clone was seen (once, few, many), or a class if it is expanded.

TRBJ2-5 | TRBV5-1 | few | - | 17 | TGCGCCAGCAGCATACGCGGGACTCCTAATTCCCAAGAGACCCAGTACTTC | CASSIRGTPNSQETQYF
TRBJ1-1 | TRBV2 | - | - | 13 | TGTGCGAGCAGTCCCACCGGGGACACTGAAGCTTTCTTT | CASSPTGDTEAFF
TRBJ1-5 | TRBV6-4 | few | - | 15 | TGTGCCAGCAGTGAAAACGGGGATAGCAATCAGCCCCAGCATTTT | CASSENGDSNQPQHF
TRBJ1-3 | TRBV2 | - | - | 16 | TGTGCCAGCAGTAAATCGGACGGGAGCTCTGGAAACACCATATATTTT | CASSKSDGSSGNTIYF
TRBJ2-7 | TRBV19 | - | TRBD1 | 14 | TGTGCCAGTAGGCCGGGACAGGGAGCCTACGAGCAGTACTTC | CASRPGQGAYEQYF
TRBJ1-2 | TRBV28 | few | - | 13 | TGTGCCAGCAGTTCCCCCGGCGGGGATGGCTACACCTTC | CASSSPGGDGYTF
TRBJ2-2 | TRBV13 | - | - | 18 | TGTGCCAGCAGCTCCTTAAGGGCTGGGGGCGGTTCCCCCGGGGAGCTGTTTTTT | CASSSLRAGGGSPGELFF
TRBJ1-1 | TRBV7-9 | - | - | 15 | TGTGCCAGCAGCTTGCGACAGATAATGAACACTGAAGCTTTCTTT | CASSLRQIMNTEAFF
TRBJ2-3 | TRBV7-3 | few | TRBD2 | 16 | TGTGCCAGCAGCCCCCGACTAGCGGGACCCACAGATACGCAGTATTTT | CASSPRLAGPTDTQYF
TRBJ1-6 | TRBV5-6 | - | - | 16 | TGTGCCAGCAGCGGGCCCCCACGGACCTATAATTCACCCCTCCACTTT | CASSGPPRTYNSPLHF
TRBJ2-1 | TRBV4-1 | - | - | 13 | TGCGCCAGCAGCCACCAGCGGGTCAATGAGCAGTTCTTC | CASSHQRVNEQFF
TRBJ2-5 | TRBV19 | - | - | 15 | TGTGCCAGTAGTATCCTCTCGGCCCGGGGAGAGACCCAGTACTTC | CASSILSARGETQYF
TRBJ1-6 | TRBV5-1 | - | - | 14 | TGCGCCAGTGGAGAGGATTTCTATAATTCACCCCTCCACTTT | CASGEDFYNSPLHF
TRBJ1-1 | TRBV29-1 | - | TRBD1 | 13 | TGCAGCGTTATCAGGGGGCCATCGGCTGAAGCTTTCTTT | CSVIRGPSAEAFF
TRBJ1-2 | TRBV5-6 | - | TRBD1 | 15 | TGTGCCAGCAGCTTCTGGGACAGACCCATCTATGGCTACACCTTC | CASSFWDRPIYGYTF
TRBJ1-1 | TRBV7-9 | - | - | 13 | TGTGCCAGCAGCTTCACGGCGGGGGCTGAAGCTTTCTTT | CASSFTAGAEAFF
TRBJ1-2 | TRBV5-6 | - | - | 15 | TGTGCCAGCAGCTTGGGTAGGGGACTCAACTATGGCTACACCTTC | CASSLGRGLNYGYTF
TRBJ1-5 | TRBV7-2 | - | - | 14 | TGTGCCAGCAGCTTAGGATTGGAGAATCAGCCCCAGCATTTT | CASSLGLENQPQHF
TRBJ1-3 | TRBV10-3 | - | - | 15 | TGTGCCATCAGTGAGGGTGACAGTGCTGGAAACACCATATATTTT | CAISEGDSAGNTIYF
TRBJ2-7 | TRBV7-9 | - | TRBD2 | 16 | TGTGCCAGCAGCTTAGGACTAGCGGGACCATCCTACGAGCAGTACTTC | CASSLGLAGPSYEQYF
TRBJ2-4 | TRBV5-1 | - | - | 15 | TGCGCCAGCAGCTTGGTCCGGCGGGCCAAAAGCATTCAGTACTTC | CASSLVRRAKSIQYF
TRBJ1-4 | TRBV7-6 | - | TRBD1 | 15 | TGTGCCAGCAGCGAACGACAGGGCCTTAATGAAAAACTGTTTTTT | CASSERQGLNEKLFF
TRBJ2-7 | TRBV15 | - | TRBD2 | 16 | TGTGCCACCAGCAGGGGTCTAGCGGGAGGCCCCGGTGAGCAGTACTTC | CATSRGLAGGPGEQYF
TRBJ2-5 | TRBV29-1 | - | - | 13 | TGCAGCGTTGCCGAGGGGGTCCAAGAGACCCAGTACTTC | CSVAEGVQETQYF
TRBJ2-3 | TRBV4-2 | - | TRBD1 | 16 | TGTGCCAGCAGCCAAGAACGGACAGGGGCGGCAGATACGCAGTATTTT | CASSQERTGAADTQYF
TRBJ2-3 | TRBV11-3 | - | - | 13 | TGTGCCAGCAGCTACCAGGTCACAGATACGCAGTATTTT | CASSYQVTDTQYF
TRBJ1-6 | TRBV7-3 | - | TRBD1 | 13 | TGTGCCAGCTCGACAGGGTCGGGATCACCCCTCCACTTT | CASSTGSGSPLHF
TRBJ1-5 | TRBV28 | - | - | 15 | TGTGCCAGCAGTCCCGGGTGGCCGGATAATCAGCCCCAGCATTTT | CASSPGWPDNQPQHF
TRBJ1-5 | TRBV7-9 | - | TRBD1 | 17 | TGTGCCAGCAGCTTGTACAGGGGATTAGGTATCGGTCAGCCCCAGCATTTT | CASSLYRGLGIGQPQHF
TRBJ2-4 | TRBV6-5 | - | - | 15 | TGTGCCAGCAGATCGCCGGGACTAGCCAAAAACATTCAGTACTTC | CASRSPGLAKNIQYF
TRBJ1-5 | TRBV10-2 | - | - | 12 | TGCGCCAGCTTGGGGGGAGGTCAGCCCCAGCATTTT | CASLGGGQPQHF
TRBJ1-5 | TRBV5-1 | - | TRBD1 | 14 | TGCGCCAGCAGCCCACAGGGGGAAGATCAGCCCCAGCATTTT | CASSPQGEDQPQHF
TRBJ2-1 | TRBV7-3 | once | TRBD2 | 15 | TGTGCCAGCAGCGTCCTTCGGACTAGCGGTAATGAGCAGTTCTTC | CASSVLRTSGNEQFF
TRBJ2-1 | TRBV18 | - | - | 15 | TGTGCCAGCTCACCCGACCCTAGCTCCTACAATGAGCAGTTCTTC | CASSPDPSSYNEQFF
TRBJ1-5 | TRBV6-5 | - | TRBD1 | 16 | TGTGCCAGCAGTTCCGCCGGACAGGCGATCAATCAGCCCCAGCATTTT | CASSSAGQAINQPQHF
TRBJ2-2 | TRBV11-3 | - | - | 13 | TGTGCCAGCAGCTCGGGTGGAGGCGGGGAGCTGTTTTTT | CASSSGGGGELFF
TRBJ1-1 | TRBV9 | few | - | 15 | TGTGCCAGCAGCGTCCAAGGACAAATGAACACTGAAGCTTTCTTT | CASSVQGQMNTEAFF
TRBJ1-6 | TRBV25-1 | - | - | 11 | TGTGCCAGCAGTGAATATGGAACAGCCACCTTT | CASSEYGTATF
TRBJ1-5 | TRBV2 | - | - | 15 | TGTGCCAGCAGAAAGACAGGTATTAGCAATCAGCCCCAGCATTTT | CASRKTGISNQPQHF
TRBJ1-2 | TRBV29-1 | - | - | 10 | TGCAGCACCGGGGAGGATGGCTACACCTTC | CSTGEDGYTF
TRBJ2-7 | TRBV14 | - | - | 15 | TGTGCCAGCAGCCAAGGGAGCTTTCTCGGGGACGAGCAGTACTTC | CASSQGSFLGDEQYF
TRBJ1-2 | TRBV25-1 | once | - | 15 | TGTGCCAGCAGTGATGGCACAGCTTTTTTCTATGGCTACACCTTC | CASSDGTAFFYGYTF
TRBJ2-7 | TRBV9 | - | - | 14 | TGTGCCAGCAGCGTAGATGAGGGTTCCTACGAGCAGTACTTC | CASSVDEGSYEQYF
TRBJ1-4 | TRBV13 | few | - | 13 | TGTGCCAGCAGCAGCCCTCGGGGTGAAAAACTGTTTTTT | CASSSPRGEKLFF
TRBJ2-3 | TRBV7-3 | - | - | 14 | TGTGCCAGCAGCTCTACAGGGAACTCAGATACGCAGTATTTT | CASSSTGNSDTQYF
TRBJ1-2 | TRBV5-1 | - | TRBD1 | 13 | TGCGCCAGCAGCTGGGACAGCCCCAGTGGCTACACCTTC | CASSWDSPSGYTF
TRBJ2-7 | TRBV7-8 | - | - | 13 | TGTGCCAGCAGCTTAAGGGGCCCCTACGAGCAGTACTTC | CASSLRGPYEQYF
TRBJ2-1 | TRBV7-9 | - | TRBD1 | 16 | TGTGCCAGCAGCCCCGGACAGGGGGCGAGATACAATGAGCAGTTCTTC | CASSPGQGARYNEQFF
TRBJ2-4 | TRBV4-3 | few | TRBD1 | 16 | TGCGCCAGCAGCCAAGACTACGGGACAGGGGGTGACATTCAGTACTTC | CASSQDYGTGGDIQYF
TRBJ2-1 | TRBV28 | few | TRBD1 | 15 | TGTGCCAGCACCTTAAGTGGGACAGTCTACAATGAGCAGTTCTTC | CASTLSGTVYNEQFF
TRBJ2-5 | TRBV28 | once | TRBD2 | 13 | TGTGCCAGCAGTTTAAGGACTAGTGCGACCCAGTACTTC | CASSLRTSATQYF